Listed below are T cell receptor beta chains from one sample, sequenced in a study of cytomegalovirus exposure and HLA in healthy donors. This table comes from immunoSEQ multiplex PCR, and its TCRdb copy is limited to in-frame clones, with some not included. The data contain 100,000 to 150,000 clones, around three quarters of them singletons. Material for sequencing was PBMCs. These receptor sequences come from a woman aged 40 to 55 in good health and CMV-seropositive. The CDR3 runs from the conserved cysteine through the conserved F or W.

j_gene,v_gene,CDR3aa
TRBJ2-5,TRBV6-4,CASSPLGLAGPNQETQYF
TRBJ2-1,TRBV5-4,CASSLGTSGNQDEQFF
TRBJ2-5,TRBV7-3,CASSLIPGFAETQYF
TRBJ2-3,TRBV11-3,CASSLSSGGGPDTQYF
TRBJ2-3,TRBV2,CASSFTGESSTDTQYF
TRBJ1-3,TRBV7-3,CASSLAPDSSGNTIYF
TRBJ1-5,TRBV19,CASSIGRSSGQPQHF
TRBJ2-6,TRBV19,CASTFSVSGANVLTF
TRBJ2-5,TRBV5-1,CASSIGETQYF
TRBJ2-7,TRBV7-9,CASSSRVGGSEQYF
TRBJ2-5,TRBV2,CASSDSRQGRETQYF
TRBJ2-7,TRBV4-1,CASSRGYEQYF
TRBJ2-1,TRBV6-1,CASSGWTGNSYNEQFF
TRBJ2-7,TRBV6-1,CASSESGRSYEQYF
TRBJ2-5,TRBV6-6,CASSSPRQAETQYF
TRBJ1-1,TRBV18,CASSPSTGLRNTEAFF
TRBJ2-6,TRBV28,CAARGQLAGANVLTF
TRBJ2-3,TRBV5-1,CASSHTGERTDTQYF
TRBJ2-1,TRBV5-1,CASSFRQGAFTFF
TRBJ1-3,TRBV4-1,CASSYGAGNTIYF